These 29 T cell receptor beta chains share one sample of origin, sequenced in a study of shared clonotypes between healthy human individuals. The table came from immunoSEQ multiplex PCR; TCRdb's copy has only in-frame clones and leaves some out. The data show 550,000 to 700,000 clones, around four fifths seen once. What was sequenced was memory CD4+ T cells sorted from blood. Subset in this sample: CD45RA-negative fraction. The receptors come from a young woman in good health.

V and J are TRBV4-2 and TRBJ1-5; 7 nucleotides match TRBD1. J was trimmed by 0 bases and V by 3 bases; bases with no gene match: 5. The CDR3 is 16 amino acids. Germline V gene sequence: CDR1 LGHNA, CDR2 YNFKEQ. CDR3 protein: CASSHIQGYSNQPQHF. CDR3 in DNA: TGTGCCAGCAGCCACATACAGGGGTATAGCAATCAGCCCCAGCATTTT.

The CDR3 DNA sequence: TGTGCCAGCAGCTTCGCCCATACAGATACGCAGTATTTT. Translation: CASSFAHTDTQYF. The gene calls are TRBV11-3 and TRBJ2-3; D call uncertain. Germline CDR1 and CDR2: SGHNT and YENEEA. Trimming cost V 3 bases and J 3 bases, with 7 bases left between them. CDR3 size: 13 residues.

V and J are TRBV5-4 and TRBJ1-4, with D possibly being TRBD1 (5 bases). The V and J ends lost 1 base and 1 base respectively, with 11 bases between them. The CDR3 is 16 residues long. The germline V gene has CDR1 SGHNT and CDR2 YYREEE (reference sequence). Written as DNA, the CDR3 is TGTGCCAGCAGCTTGACAGGTGCTGGAACTAATGAAAAACTGTTTTTT. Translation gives CASSLTGAGTNEKLFF.

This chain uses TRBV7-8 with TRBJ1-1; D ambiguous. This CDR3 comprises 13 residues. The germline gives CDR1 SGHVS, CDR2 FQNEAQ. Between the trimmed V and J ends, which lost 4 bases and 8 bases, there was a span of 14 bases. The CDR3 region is CASSWTRSGEAFF. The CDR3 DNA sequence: TGTGCCAGCAGCTGGACCCGGAGTGGCGAAGCTTTCTTT.

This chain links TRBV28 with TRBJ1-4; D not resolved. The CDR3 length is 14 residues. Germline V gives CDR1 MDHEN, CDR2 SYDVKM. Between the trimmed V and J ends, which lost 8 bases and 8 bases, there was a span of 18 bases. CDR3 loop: CASSNGPQREKLFF. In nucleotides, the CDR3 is TGTGCCAGCTCTAACGGGCCACAGCGGGAAAAACTGTTTTTT.

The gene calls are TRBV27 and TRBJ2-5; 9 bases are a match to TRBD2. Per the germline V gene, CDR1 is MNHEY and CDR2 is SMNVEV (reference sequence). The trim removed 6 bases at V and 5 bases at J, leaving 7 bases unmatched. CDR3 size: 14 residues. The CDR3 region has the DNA TGTGCCAGCAGACTAGCGGGTTCATTGGAGACCCAGTACTTC. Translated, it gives CASRLAGSLETQYF.

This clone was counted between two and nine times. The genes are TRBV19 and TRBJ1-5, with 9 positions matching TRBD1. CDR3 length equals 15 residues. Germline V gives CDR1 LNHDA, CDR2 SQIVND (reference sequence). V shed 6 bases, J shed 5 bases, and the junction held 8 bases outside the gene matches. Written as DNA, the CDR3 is TGTGCCAGTAGCGTCCGGGACAGGGATTATCAGCCCCAGCATTTT. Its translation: CASSVRDRDYQPQHF. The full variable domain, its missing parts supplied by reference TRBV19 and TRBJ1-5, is DGGITQSPKYLFRKEGQNVTLSCEQNLNHDAMYWYRQDPGQGLRLIYYSQIVNDFQKGDIAEGYSVSREKKESFPLTVTSAQKNPTAFYLCASSVRDRDYQPQHFGDGTRLSIL.

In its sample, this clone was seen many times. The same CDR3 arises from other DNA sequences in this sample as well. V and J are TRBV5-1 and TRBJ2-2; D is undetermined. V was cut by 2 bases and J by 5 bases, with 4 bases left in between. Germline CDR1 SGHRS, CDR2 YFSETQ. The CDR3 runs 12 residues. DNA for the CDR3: TGCGCCAGCAGCTTCCTTACCGGGGAGCTGTTTTTT. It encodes CASSFLTGELFF.

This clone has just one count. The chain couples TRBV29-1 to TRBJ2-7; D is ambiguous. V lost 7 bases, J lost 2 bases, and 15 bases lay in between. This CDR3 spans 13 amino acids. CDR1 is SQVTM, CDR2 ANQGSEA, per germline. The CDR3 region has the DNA TGCAGCGCCACAGTATACAGCGCCTACGAGCAGTACTTC. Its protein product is CSATVYSAYEQYF.

The CDR3 bases are TGTGCCAGCAGCCAAACAGGGCGTGGAGAGACCCAGTACTTC. This translates into CASSQTGRGETQYF. The gene calls are TRBV11-2 and TRBJ2-5; D might be TRBD1 (6 bases). The CDR3 totals 14 residues. Trimming removed 5 bases from V and 4 bases from J, with 14 bases in between. Germline V CDR1 and CDR2: SGHAT, FQNNGV.

The CDR3 region is CASSEFYYEQYF. CDR3 DNA: TGTGCCAGCAGTGAATTTTACTACGAGCAGTACTTC. The V and J genes are TRBV25-1 and TRBJ2-7; D ambiguous. This CDR3 comprises 12 residues. CDR1 is MGHDK, CDR2 SYGVNS, per germline. Trimming pared 1 base from V and 3 bases from J, leaving 4 bases between.

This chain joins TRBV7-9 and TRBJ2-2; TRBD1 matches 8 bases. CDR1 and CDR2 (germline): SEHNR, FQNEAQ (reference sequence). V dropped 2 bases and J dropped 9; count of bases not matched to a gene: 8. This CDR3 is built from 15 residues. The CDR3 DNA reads TGTGCCAGCAGCTTACCCGGGGCAGGGGGCCGGGAGCTGTTTTTT. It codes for CASSLPGAGGRELFF.

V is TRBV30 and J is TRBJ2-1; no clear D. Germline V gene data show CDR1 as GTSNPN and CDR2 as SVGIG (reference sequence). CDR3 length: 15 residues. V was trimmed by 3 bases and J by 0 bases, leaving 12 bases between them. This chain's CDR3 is CAWRVLKSSYNEQFF. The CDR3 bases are TGTGCCTGGAGAGTTCTCAAGAGCTCCTACAATGAGCAGTTCTTC. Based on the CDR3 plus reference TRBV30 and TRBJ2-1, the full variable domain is SQTIHQWPATLVQPVGSPLSLECTVEGTSNPNLYWYRQAAGRGLQLLFYSVGIGQISSEVPQNLSASRPQDRQFILSSKKLLLSDSGFYLCAWRVLKSSYNEQFFGPGTRLTVL.

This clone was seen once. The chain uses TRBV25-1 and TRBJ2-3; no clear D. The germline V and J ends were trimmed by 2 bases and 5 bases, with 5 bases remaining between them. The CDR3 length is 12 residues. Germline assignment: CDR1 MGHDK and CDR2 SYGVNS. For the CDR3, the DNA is TGTGCCAGCAGTGAAAGAAGAGATACGCAGTATTTT. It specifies CASSERRDTQYF.

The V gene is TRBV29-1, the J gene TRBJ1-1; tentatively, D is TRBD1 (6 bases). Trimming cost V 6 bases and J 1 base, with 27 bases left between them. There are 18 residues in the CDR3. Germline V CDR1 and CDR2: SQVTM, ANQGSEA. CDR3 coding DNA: TGCAGCGTCCTCCGAAACTTTCGCCAGGGGATGGGGAACACTGAAGCTTTCTTT. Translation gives CSVLRNFRQGMGNTEAFF.

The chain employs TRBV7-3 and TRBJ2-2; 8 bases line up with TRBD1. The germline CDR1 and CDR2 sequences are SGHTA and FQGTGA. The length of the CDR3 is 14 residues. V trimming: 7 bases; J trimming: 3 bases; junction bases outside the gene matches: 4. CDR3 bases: TGTGCCAGCAAGCTGACAGGGGACACCGGGGAGCTGTTTTTT. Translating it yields CASKLTGDTGELFF. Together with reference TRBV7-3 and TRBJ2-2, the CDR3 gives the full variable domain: GAGVSQTPSNKVTEKGKYVELRCDPISGHTALYWYRQSLGQGPEFLIYFQGTGAADDSGLPNDRFFAVRPEGSVSTLKIQRTERGDSAVYLCASKLTGDTGELFFGEGSRLTVL.

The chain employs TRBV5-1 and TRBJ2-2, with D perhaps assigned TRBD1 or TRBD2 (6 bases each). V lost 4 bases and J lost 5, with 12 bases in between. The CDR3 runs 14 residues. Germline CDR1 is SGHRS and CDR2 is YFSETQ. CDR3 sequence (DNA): TGCGCCAGCAGCCCGGGGGCGCCGACCGGGGAGCTGTTTTTT. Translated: CASSPGAPTGELFF.

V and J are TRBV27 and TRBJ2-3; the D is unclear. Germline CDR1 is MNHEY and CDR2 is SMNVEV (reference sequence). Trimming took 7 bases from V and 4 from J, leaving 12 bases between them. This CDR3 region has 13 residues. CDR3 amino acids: CASTSGPPDTQYF. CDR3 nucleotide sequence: TGTGCCAGCACCTCCGGTCCCCCAGATACGCAGTATTTT.

The CDR3 spells CASSKAQGPTNEKLFF. DNA for the CDR3: TGTGCCAGCAGCAAAGCCCAGGGCCCAACTAATGAAAAACTGTTTTTT. The chain is built from TRBV28 and TRBJ1-4; D possibly corresponds to TRBD1 (5 bases). Trimming took 6 bases from V and 0 from J, leaving 14 bases between them. This CDR3 has 16 amino acids. Germline V CDR1 and CDR2: MDHEN, SYDVKM.

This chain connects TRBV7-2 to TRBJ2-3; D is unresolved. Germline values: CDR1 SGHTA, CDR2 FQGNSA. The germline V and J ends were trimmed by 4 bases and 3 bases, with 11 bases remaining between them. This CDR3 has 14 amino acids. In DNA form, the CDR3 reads TGTGCCAGCAGCTACTACTTGCGGACAGATACGCAGTATTTT. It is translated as CASSYYLRTDTQYF.

CDR3 sequence: CASSLSGGAYNEQFF. Written as DNA, the CDR3 is TGTGCCAGCAGTTTATCCGGGGGCGCCTACAATGAGCAGTTCTTC. The V and J genes are TRBV28 and TRBJ2-1; either TRBD1 or TRBD2 may supply D (6 bases each). The germline V and J ends were trimmed by 1 base and 2 bases, with 9 bases remaining between them. Per germline, CDR1 MDHEN and CDR2 SYDVKM. The CDR3 covers 15 residues.

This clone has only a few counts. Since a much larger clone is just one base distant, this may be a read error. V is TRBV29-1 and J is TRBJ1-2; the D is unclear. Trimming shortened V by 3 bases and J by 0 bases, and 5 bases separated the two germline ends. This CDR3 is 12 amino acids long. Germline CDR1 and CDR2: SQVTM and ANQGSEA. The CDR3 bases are TGCAGCGTTGATTTACCTAACTATGGCTACACCTTC. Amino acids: CSVDLPNYGYTF.

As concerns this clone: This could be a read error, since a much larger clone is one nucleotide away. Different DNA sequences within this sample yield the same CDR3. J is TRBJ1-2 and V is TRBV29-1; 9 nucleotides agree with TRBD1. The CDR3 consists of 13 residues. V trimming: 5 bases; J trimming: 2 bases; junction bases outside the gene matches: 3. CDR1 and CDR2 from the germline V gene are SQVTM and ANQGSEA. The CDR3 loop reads CSVPGQGNYGYTF. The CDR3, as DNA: TGCAGCGTTCCTGGACAGGGGAACTATGGCTACACCTTC.

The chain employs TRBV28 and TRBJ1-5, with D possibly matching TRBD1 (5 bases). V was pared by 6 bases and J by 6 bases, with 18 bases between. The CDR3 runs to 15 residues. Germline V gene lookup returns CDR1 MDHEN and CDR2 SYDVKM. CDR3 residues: CASSRDPGSGQPQHF. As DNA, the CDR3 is TGTGCCAGCAGCCGGGACCCGGGATCGGGTCAGCCCCAGCATTTT.

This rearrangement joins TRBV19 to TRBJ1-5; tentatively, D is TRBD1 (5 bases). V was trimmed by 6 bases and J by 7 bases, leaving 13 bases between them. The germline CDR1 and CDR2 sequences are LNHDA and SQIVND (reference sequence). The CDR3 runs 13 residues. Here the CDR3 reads CASSWQGTQPQHF. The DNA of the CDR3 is TGTGCCAGTAGCTGGCAGGGAACCCAGCCCCAGCATTTT.

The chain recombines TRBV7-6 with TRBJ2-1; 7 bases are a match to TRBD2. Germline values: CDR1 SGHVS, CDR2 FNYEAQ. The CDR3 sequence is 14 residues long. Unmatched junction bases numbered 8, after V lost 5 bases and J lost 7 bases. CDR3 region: CASSLGTIGNEQFF. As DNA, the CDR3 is TGTGCCAGCAGCCTAGGGACTATTGGAAATGAGCAGTTCTTC.

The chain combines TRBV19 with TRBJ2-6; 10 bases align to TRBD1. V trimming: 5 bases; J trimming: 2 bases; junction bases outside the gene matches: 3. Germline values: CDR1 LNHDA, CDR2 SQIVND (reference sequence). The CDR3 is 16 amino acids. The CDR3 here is CASSSGQGAGANVLTF. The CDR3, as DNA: TGTGCCAGTAGTTCCGGACAGGGGGCTGGGGCCAACGTCCTGACTTTC. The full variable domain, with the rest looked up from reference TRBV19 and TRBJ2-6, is DGGITQSPKYLFRKEGQNVTLSCEQNLNHDAMYWYRQDPGQGLRLIYYSQIVNDFQKGDIAEGYSVSREKKESFPLTVTSAQKNPTAFYLCASSSGQGAGANVLTFGAGSRLTVL.

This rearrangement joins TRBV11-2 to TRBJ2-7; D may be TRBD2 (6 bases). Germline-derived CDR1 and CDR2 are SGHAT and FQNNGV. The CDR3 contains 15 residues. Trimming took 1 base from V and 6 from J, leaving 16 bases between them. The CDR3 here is CASSLVLEGGIEQYF. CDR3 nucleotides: TGTGCCAGCAGCTTAGTCTTGGAGGGAGGCATCGAGCAGTACTTC.

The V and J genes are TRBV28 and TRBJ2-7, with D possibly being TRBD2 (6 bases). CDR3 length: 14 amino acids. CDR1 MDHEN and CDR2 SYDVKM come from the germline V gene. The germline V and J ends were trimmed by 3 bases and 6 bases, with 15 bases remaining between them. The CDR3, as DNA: TGTGCCAGCAGTTTCGGGGGTAGTTGGGGCGAGCAGTACTTC. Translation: CASSFGGSWGEQYF.